The 22 T cell receptor beta chains listed next were all sequenced from one sample in a study of beta chain features in type 1 diabetes listed by TCRdb under 2018. Broad study findings and their caveats: Type 1 diabetes patients showed a moderate but significant shortening of TCRB CDR3 length in all four CD4+ subsets.

Library method: the immunoSEQ multiplex PCR assay. All of the isolated RNA was reverse transcribed with the High Capacity cDNA Reverse Transcription Kit, so expressed TCRB transcripts were sequenced. Held by TCRdb, this immuneACCESS table contains in-frame sequences only and omits some clones. Under half of the omission traces to an unresolved V gene where checked; the cause of the rest is unknown. The sample yields about 700,000 clones; 13% were counted once. The ten largest clones represent less than 0.025% of the sample. What these receptors recognize is not known. Material for sequencing was naive CD4+ T cells from blood. Explained via the paper, the cell subset or site label denotes: true naive CD4+ T cells. The receptors were gathered from a man between 18 and 35 years old with type 1 diabetes.

V gene TRBV19 combines with J gene TRBJ1-4, with D uncertain. This CDR3 is built from 15 residues. Germline CDR1 is LNHDA and CDR2 is SQIVND (reference sequence). V dropped 5 bases and J dropped 7 bases, with 17 bases sitting between them. The CDR3 coding sequence is TGTGCCAGTAGTGGACCGGACGCCGTGCGTGAAAAACTGTTTTTT. Protein sequence: CASSGPDAVREKLFF.

The chain joins TRBV18 to TRBJ2-1; D is ambiguous. Trimming took off 1 base at V and 7 bases at J, with 5 bases between the two ends. The germline V gene has CDR1 KGHSH and CDR2 LQKENI. CDR3 length equals 12 residues. The CDR3 DNA follows: TGTGCCAGCTCACCACGGAGAAATGAGCAGTTCTTC. It specifies CASSPRRNEQFF.

This rearrangement joins TRBV7-2 to TRBJ1-5; D gene ambiguous. CDR1 is SGHTA and CDR2 is FQGNSA in the germline V gene. Trimming removed 3 bases from V and 1 base from J, with 10 bases in between. There are 15 residues in the CDR3. The DNA for the CDR3 is TGTGCCAGCAGCTTTGTATTTCTAAGCAATCAGCCCCAGCATTTT. Translating it yields CASSFVFLSNQPQHF.

This chain joins TRBV13 and TRBJ2-7; 9 nucleotides agree with TRBD2. The CDR3 totals 15 residues. Germline CDR1 is PRHDT and CDR2 is FYEKMQ (reference sequence). J lost 3 bases, V lost 2 bases, and 5 bases had no gene match. The DNA of the CDR3 is TGTGCCAGCAGCTTAAGGCGGGGGGGCAGCTACGAGCAGTACTTC. It encodes CASSLRRGGSYEQYF.

The chain uses TRBV4-1 and TRBJ1-1; perhaps TRBD1 as D (5 bases). The CDR3 is made up of 16 amino acids. Trimming removed 3 bases at V and 1 base at J, with 15 bases between. CDR1 and CDR2 from the germline V gene are MGHRA and YSYEKL. For the CDR3, the DNA is TGCGCCAGCAGCCATTCCCTAGCGAGGGGGAACACTGAAGCTTTCTTT. This sequence encodes CASSHSLARGNTEAFF.

V gene TRBV11-2 combines with J gene TRBJ1-1; D may be TRBD1 (5 bases). The CDR3 has 14 residues. Between the trimmed V and J ends, which lost 0 bases and 4 bases, there was a span of 9 bases. Germline-derived CDR1 and CDR2 are SGHAT and FQNNGV. The CDR3 coding sequence is TGTGCCAGCAGCTTAGAGAGTGGGGCCACTGAAGCTTTCTTT. Translated: CASSLESGATEAFF. Full variable domain (remainder filled in from reference TRBV11-2 and TRBJ1-1): EAGVAQSPRYKIIEKRQSVAFWCNPISGHATLYWYQQILGQGPKLLIQFQNNGVVDDSQLPKDRFSAERLKGVDSTLKIQPAKLEDSAVYLCASSLESGATEAFFGQGTRLTVV.

The genes are TRBV10-3 and TRBJ2-1; TRBD1 aligns across 8 bases. The J segment lost 10 bases and the V segment lost 8 bases, leaving 10 bases of the junction unmatched. CDR1 is ENHRY, CDR2 SYGVKD, per germline. This CDR3 is 13 amino acids long. The CDR3 is CAISTGEREEQFF. The CDR3 nucleotides are TGTGCCATCTCGACAGGGGAACGCGAGGAGCAGTTCTTC.

The chain has TRBV4-2 and TRBJ2-1; perhaps TRBD2 as D (5 bases). The CDR3 has 17 residues. Germline values: CDR1 LGHNA, CDR2 YNFKEQ. V was pared by 1 base and J by 0 bases, with 13 bases between. CDR3 nucleotide sequence: TGTGCCAGCAGCCAAGGGCTAGCCCTAACCTCCTACAATGAGCAGTTCTTC. Its translation: CASSQGLALTSYNEQFF.

This clone was counted between two and nine times. The chain has TRBV29-1 and TRBJ2-7; 10 nucleotides match TRBD1. The CDR3 totals 14 residues. Looked up from germline, CDR1 is SQVTM and CDR2 is ANQGSEA. The V and J ends lost 5 bases and 6 bases, in that order; junction bases with no gene match: 10. The chain's CDR3 is CSVRRDRGYGEQYF. The DNA of the CDR3 is TGCAGCGTTCGCCGGGACAGGGGATATGGCGAGCAGTACTTC.

In the case of this clone: This may be a read error: a much more frequent sequence differs by one nucleotide. The rearrangement joins TRBV7-9 to TRBJ2-1; D unclear. This CDR3 contains 11 residues. The germline V gene encodes CDR1 SEHNR and CDR2 FQNEAQ (reference sequence). V lost 4 bases to trimming and J lost 3 bases, with 1 base between them. The CDR3 sequence: CASSYYNEQFF. The CDR3 DNA reads TGTGCCAGCAGCTACTACAATGAGCAGTTCTTC. The complete variable domain, with remaining parts taken from reference TRBV7-9 and TRBJ2-1, reads DTGVSQNPRHKITKRGQNVTFRCDPISEHNRLYWYRQTLGQGPEFLTYFQNEAQLEKSRLLSDRFSAERPKGSFSTLEIQRTEQGDSAMYLCASSYYNEQFFGPGTRLTVL.

This clone was detected a few times. The rearrangement joins TRBV7-3 to TRBJ2-1; D is possibly TRBD2 (6 bases). The CDR3 sequence is 16 residues long. V lost 2 bases and J 0 bases, leaving 11 bases between the germline ends. The V gene's germline CDR1 is SGHTA and CDR2 FQGTGA. This chain's CDR3 is CASSLGLAHSYNEQFF. Written as DNA, the CDR3 is TGTGCCAGCAGCTTAGGGCTAGCGCACTCCTACAATGAGCAGTTCTTC.

This clone was found a few times. The chain uses TRBV29-1 and TRBJ1-1, with D tentatively TRBD1 (6 bases). The CDR3 runs 12 residues. Germline CDR1 reads SQVTM; CDR2 reads ANQGSEA. V was clipped by 7 bases and J by 1 base, with 10 bases between them. The chain's CDR3 is CSDGQKNTEAFF. CDR3 in DNA: TGCAGCGACGGACAGAAGAACACTGAAGCTTTCTTT.

The chain couples TRBV18 to TRBJ1-5, with TRBD1 as a possible D gene (5 bases). Per germline, CDR1 KGHSH and CDR2 LQKENI. Trimming left V 5 bases short and J 3 bases short, with 11 bases between. This CDR3 is 14 amino acids long. The CDR3 reads CASSGQGYNQPQHF. CDR3 coding DNA: TGTGCCAGCTCAGGTCAGGGTTACAATCAGCCCCAGCATTTT.

This clone was picked up a small number of times. The chain uses TRBV5-4 and TRBJ1-6, with D maybe TRBD1 (6 bases). Germline CDR1 and CDR2: SGHNT and YYREEE (reference sequence). The CDR3 has 14 amino acids. The V end was cut by 2 bases, the J end by 8 bases, with 11 bases between. This chain's CDR3 is CASSLQGIDSPLHF. Written as DNA, the CDR3 is TGTGCCAGCAGCTTACAGGGTATTGATTCACCCCTCCACTTT.

This clone came up a few times. The V call is TRBV12-5, the J call TRBJ2-7; 7 nucleotides agree with TRBD1. The germline V gene encodes CDR1 LGHNT and CDR2 FRNRAP. The CDR3 is 15 amino acids. After removal of 0 bases from V and 6 bases from J, the junction contained 8 bases not matched to a gene. CDR3 bases: TGTGCTAGTGGTTTGGTCCGGGACAGCCTGGGCGAGCAGTACTTC. Its translation is CASGLVRDSLGEQYF.

The chain uses TRBV20-1 and TRBJ2-7; D unclear. The V end lost 5 bases, the J end lost 5 bases, and 10 bases lay between the germline ends. This CDR3 region has 11 residues. The germline V gene has CDR1 DFQATT and CDR2 SNEGSKA (reference sequence). CDR3 in DNA: TGCAGTGCTGGAGCGTGGGACGAGCAGTACTTC. This translates into CSAGAWDEQYF.

The chain is built from TRBV5-4 and TRBJ2-3; the D is unclear. The V gene lost 1 base and the J gene lost 3 bases, with 3 bases spanning the gap. This CDR3 spans 12 amino acids. In germline, CDR1 is SGHNT, CDR2 YYREEE (reference sequence). The chain's CDR3 is CASSLMTDTQYF. The CDR3 bases are TGTGCCAGCAGCTTGATGACAGATACGCAGTATTTT.

The table lists this clone with a few counts. The chain joins TRBV5-1 to TRBJ2-1, with D possibly matching TRBD2 (5 bases). The germline CDR1 and CDR2 sequences are SGHRS and YFSETQ. This CDR3 spans 14 amino acids. Trimming cost V 4 bases and J 4 bases, with 12 bases left between them. Here the CDR3 DNA reads TGCGCCAGCAGCCGTGGCACGGGATACAATGAGCAGTTCTTC. Protein product: CASSRGTGYNEQFF.

This clone was seen a handful of times. The chain recombines TRBV30 with TRBJ2-3; 7 positions match TRBD1. J gave up 6 bases and V 5 bases, and 5 bases lay outside the gene matches. CDR1 is GTSNPN, CDR2 SVGIG, per germline (reference sequence). The CDR3 contains 12 residues. The CDR3: CAWVGTADTQYF. CDR3 DNA: TGTGCCTGGGTCGGGACAGCCGATACGCAGTATTTT.

This clone has just a few counts. The chain employs TRBV6-1 and TRBJ2-1; D may be TRBD2 (6 bases). Between the trimmed V and J ends, which lost 11 bases and 4 bases, there was a span of 18 bases. There are 14 residues in the CDR3. Germline V gene data show CDR1 as MNHNS and CDR2 as SASEGT. CDR3 amino acids: CAVPRDFSYNEQFF. The DNA for the CDR3 is TGTGCCGTCCCACGGGACTTCTCGTACAATGAGCAGTTCTTC.

This clone showed up just a few times. The rearrangement uses TRBV7-9 and TRBJ2-3; a possible D gene is TRBD2 (6 bases). CDR1 and CDR2 (germline): SEHNR, FQNEAQ (reference sequence). The CDR3 runs 16 residues. Trimming pared 1 base from V and 6 bases from J, leaving 17 bases between. CDR3 DNA sequence: TGTGCCAGCAGCTTAGAGGCGGGACTCGGCGTTGATACGCAGTATTTT. Amino acid sequence: CASSLEAGLGVDTQYF.

This clone was counted between two and nine times. V gene TRBV6-5 combines with J gene TRBJ2-7; 8 nucleotides align to TRBD1. With 10 bases clipped from V and 3 bases from J, the junction kept 5 bases outside the gene matches. CDR3 length: 12 amino acids. The V gene's germline CDR1 is MNHEY and CDR2 SVGAGI. CDR3 residues: CAISTGGYEQYF. CDR3 bases: TGTGCCATTTCAACAGGGGGCTACGAGCAGTACTTC.